The next 28 T cell receptor beta chains were all read from a single sample in a study of T cells in localized non-small cell lung cancer. Clones were sequenced by immunoSEQ multiplex PCR, and TCRdb holds only the in-frame ones, with some missing. The table has around 3,300 clones, around 21% seen once. The material was lung tumor tissue, obtained before any cancer treatment. These receptors all stem from a woman aged 40-75 years with stage III squamous cell lung carcinoma.

This clone was seen more than once but under ten times. This chain connects TRBV11-3 to TRBJ2-2; TRBD1 agrees at 11 bases. The V and J ends lost 2 bases and 5 bases, in that order; junction bases with no gene match: 10. Germline-derived CDR1 and CDR2 are SGHNT and YENEEA. The CDR3 runs 18 residues. The CDR3 DNA sequence: TGTGCCAGCAGCTTATCTGGGACAGGGGGATTTGGAACCGGGGAGCTGTTTTTT. Translation: CASSLSGTGGFGTGELFF.

This clone was seen only a few times. J is TRBJ2-7 and V is TRBV11-3; a weak D match, TRBD2 (6 bases). Per germline, CDR1 SGHNT and CDR2 YENEEA. Trimming cost V 5 bases and J 7 bases, with 21 bases left between them. The CDR3 is 15 amino acids. The CDR3 spells CASSPGGQVKEEQYF. CDR3 nucleotide sequence: TGTGCCAGCAGCCCCGGAGGGCAGGTGAAGGAGGAGCAGTACTTC.

This clone is medium-sized. V and J are TRBV11-3 and TRBJ2-1, with 8 bases fitting TRBD2. Germline CDR1 SGHNT, CDR2 YENEEA. Trimming cost V 3 bases and J 7 bases; bases outside gene matches: 11. The CDR3 is 16 residues long. In DNA form, the CDR3 reads TGTGCCAGCAGCTTTTCTTCGGGAGGGCCTGGGAATGAGCAGTTCTTC. Its translation: CASSFSSGGPGNEQFF.

This clone was observed a handful of times. The chain has TRBV23-1 and TRBJ1-4; 9 bases fit TRBD1. Being an ORF, TRBV23-1 has a function that is uncertain. The CDR3 spans 19 residues. The V gene end was trimmed by 6 bases and the J gene end by 0 bases; junction bases not matched to a gene: 14. Written as DNA, the CDR3 is TGCGCCAGCAGCCAAGATCTCCCGACAGGGGGGTCAACTAATGAAAAACTGTTTTTT. Translation: CASSQDLPTGGSTNEKLFF.

The chain has TRBV6-1 and TRBJ1-2; 7 nucleotides align to TRBD1. Looked up from germline, CDR1 is MNHNS and CDR2 is SASEGT. This CDR3 contains 16 residues. V trimming: 0 bases; J trimming: 0 bases; junction bases outside the gene matches: 4. The CDR3 DNA follows: TGTGCCAGCAGTGAAGCGGAACAGGGGACTAACTATGGCTACACCTTC. It codes for CASSEAEQGTNYGYTF.

Sample share makes this clone medium-sized (0.01 to 0.1%). The rearrangement joins TRBV6-8 to TRBJ1-5; tentative D call: TRBD1 (5 bases). Looked up from germline, CDR1 is MNHGY and CDR2 is SAAAGT. The ends were cut back, 4 bases at V and 0 bases at J, with 10 bases in the middle. CDR3 length: 15 amino acids. This chain's CDR3 is CASSWDGLSNQPQHF. The CDR3 region has the DNA TGTGCCAGCAGTTGGGACGGACTTAGCAATCAGCCCCAGCATTTT.

In this sample, this clone turned up a few times. The chain couples TRBV11-3 to TRBJ1-5, with 9 bases fitting TRBD1. Germline trimming cut 3 bases from V and 6 bases from J; bases unmatched to any gene: 6. CDR1 and CDR2 from the germline V gene are SGHNT and YENEEA. The CDR3 contains 15 residues. CDR3 region: CASSFNTGGSQPQHF. CDR3 nucleotide sequence: TGTGCCAGCAGCTTTAATACAGGGGGCTCTCAGCCCCAGCATTTT.

V and J are TRBV14 and TRBJ2-1, with 11 bases lining up with TRBD2. CDR3 length equals 17 residues. The J segment lost 4 bases and the V segment lost 3 bases, leaving 8 bases of the junction unmatched. Germline CDR1 SGHDN, CDR2 FVKESK. CDR3 nucleotide sequence: TGTGCCAGCAGCCAGCGTTTAGCGGGAGGGGGATACAATGAGCAGTTCTTC. Amino acid sequence: CASSQRLAGGGYNEQFF.

The chain is built from TRBV6-1 and TRBJ2-7; TRBD2 aligns across 8 bases. The V and J ends lost 0 bases and 0 bases, in that order; junction bases with no gene match: 16. The CDR3 covers 20 residues. Germline V gene lookup returns CDR1 MNHNS and CDR2 SASEGT. The DNA for the CDR3 is TGTGCCAGCAGTGAAGCAGCGGGCGGGAGGTCCACCGCCTTCTCCTACGAGCAGTACTTC. Protein: CASSEAAGGRSTAFSYEQYF.

The chain is built from TRBV5-1 and TRBJ1-2; 7 bases match TRBD1. Germline assignment: CDR1 SGHRS and CDR2 YFSETQ. The CDR3 runs 15 residues. V shed 4 bases, J shed 0 bases, and the junction held 6 bases outside the gene matches. The CDR3 nucleotides read TGCGCCAGCAGCCCCGGGACAGCGACTAACTATGGCTACACCTTC. It translates to CASSPGTATNYGYTF.

This clone turned up a few times. The V gene is TRBV28, the J gene TRBJ2-3; 11 bases agree with TRBD2. The CDR3 runs to 18 residues. V lost 3 bases to trimming and J lost 5 bases; unmatched junction nucleotides: 13. Per the germline V gene, CDR1 is MDHEN and CDR2 is SYDVKM. In DNA form, the CDR3 reads TGTGCCAGCAGTTTCCCCGGAACTAGCGGGAGAGAGGGAGATACGCAGTATTTT. Amino acid sequence: CASSFPGTSGREGDTQYF.

This clone came up a few times. This chain uses TRBV19 with TRBJ2-2; tentatively, D is TRBD2 (5 bases). This CDR3 is built from 13 residues. Trimming stripped 7 bases from V and 3 bases from J, with 9 bases between. Per the germline V gene, CDR1 is LNHDA and CDR2 is SQIVND (reference sequence). CDR3 coding DNA: TGTGCCAGTAAGGAGGTATACACCGGGGAGCTGTTTTTT. This encodes CASKEVYTGELFF.

The rearrangement links TRBV28 to TRBJ1-2; 8 positions agree with TRBD1. Looked up from germline, CDR1 is MDHEN and CDR2 is SYDVKM. The CDR3 sequence is 18 residues long. With 5 bases clipped from V and 2 bases from J, the junction kept 16 bases outside the gene matches. The CDR3, as DNA: TGTGCCAGCAGTCGACTTCCCGGGACAGGCGGGAGAAACTATGGCTACACCTTC. The encoded protein is CASSRLPGTGGRNYGYTF.

This clone was seen repeatedly, ten times or more. The chain recombines TRBV11-3 with TRBJ2-6; 10 nucleotides align to TRBD2. V lost 4 bases to trimming and J lost 2 bases; unmatched junction nucleotides: 8. The CDR3 loop spans 18 amino acids. Per germline, CDR1 SGHNT and CDR2 YENEEA. CDR3 nucleotides: TGTGCCAGCAGCTCCACTACAGCGGGAGGGCCTGGGGCCAACGTCCTGACTTTC. Translated, it gives CASSSTTAGGPGANVLTF.

This clone was seen more than once but under ten times. The rearrangement joins TRBV11-3 to TRBJ2-7; TRBD2 matches 7 bases. From germline, CDR1 is SGHNT and CDR2 YENEEA. CDR3 length: 14 residues. V shed 2 bases, J shed 4 bases, and the junction held 5 bases outside the gene matches. The CDR3 nucleotides are TGTGCCAGCAGCTTAATTTCTAGCGGATACGAGCAGTACTTC. Amino acids: CASSLISSGYEQYF.

This clone is labeled medium-sized. The CDR3 here is CASSASHSLVETQYF. CDR3 sequence (DNA): TGTGCCAGCAGCGCTAGTCACAGTCTCGTAGAGACCCAGTACTTC. This chain uses TRBV11-3 with TRBJ2-5; D is unclear. Germline values: CDR1 SGHNT, CDR2 YENEEA. Trimming stripped 5 bases from V and 4 bases from J, with 17 bases between. The CDR3 has 15 residues.

The V and J genes are TRBV11-3 and TRBJ2-1; 9 nucleotides agree with TRBD2. Germline CDR1 is SGHNT and CDR2 is YENEEA. V was clipped by 3 bases and J by 9 bases; unmatched bases: 9. The CDR3 runs 15 residues. CDR3 amino acids: CASSLGSAGGTEQFF. For the CDR3, the DNA is TGTGCCAGCAGCTTGGGTTCGGCGGGAGGGACTGAGCAGTTCTTC.

This clone was counted only a few times. CDR3 DNA: TGTGCCAGCAGGCCGGACAGGGGGCGCCTGAGCACTGAAGCTTTCTTT. Translating gives CASRPDRGRLSTEAFF. The genes are TRBV6-8 and TRBJ1-1, with 11 bases that match TRBD1. The CDR3 has 16 residues. The germline V gene encodes CDR1 MNHGY and CDR2 SAAAGT. Germline trimming cut 6 bases from V and 4 bases from J; bases unmatched to any gene: 10.

This clone has a handful of counts. The chain recombines TRBV6-8 with TRBJ1-5; D is uncertain. Trimming stripped 8 bases from V and 4 bases from J, with 18 bases between. The CDR3 extends over 15 amino acids. Germline V gene lookup returns CDR1 MNHGY and CDR2 SAAAGT. The CDR3 DNA reads as TGTGCCAGCGGTGGCAGCCGCCGGCAAAATCAGCCCCAGCATTTT. Residues: CASGGSRRQNQPQHF.

This clone was seen a few times. V usage is TRBV11-3 and J usage is TRBJ2-4; the match to TRBD2 covers 9 bases. V trimming: 5 bases; J trimming: 15 bases; junction bases outside the gene matches: 14. CDR1 and CDR2 (germline): SGHNT, YENEEA. The CDR3 has 14 residues. The CDR3 sequence: CASSPQPAGGPWYF. CDR3 nucleotide sequence: TGTGCCAGCAGCCCACAACCCGCGGGAGGGCCGTGGTACTTC.

The V gene is TRBV6-8, the J gene TRBJ2-1, with TRBD2 as a possible D gene (6 bases). Trimming left V 2 bases short and J 4 bases short, with 9 bases between. The CDR3 contains 14 residues. Germline V gene data show CDR1 as MNHGY and CDR2 as SAAAGT. CDR3 protein: CASSYGGVYNEQFF. The CDR3 DNA sequence: TGTGCCAGCAGTTACGGCGGGGTATACAATGAGCAGTTCTTC.

This rearrangement joins TRBV19 to TRBJ2-7; possible D gene TRBD1, 6 bases. CDR3 length equals 18 residues. Germline CDR1 is LNHDA and CDR2 is SQIVND (reference sequence). With 3 bases removed from V and 2 bases from J, the gap between germline ends came to 23 bases. CDR3 bases: TGTGCCAGTAGTATTTTCCTTACTTTGGGGGCCGCAACCTACGAGCAGTACTTC. This encodes CASSIFLTLGAATYEQYF.

This clone was counted a single time. V usage is TRBV19 and J usage is TRBJ2-2, with D perhaps TRBD2 (6 bases). Germline V gene sequence: CDR1 LNHDA, CDR2 SQIVND (reference sequence). The V and J ends lost 4 bases and 6 bases respectively, with 15 bases between them. CDR3 length: 15 residues. The CDR3 reads CASSTLAGTAGELFF. The CDR3 DNA is TGTGCCAGTAGTACTCTGGCGGGAACGGCCGGGGAGCTGTTTTTT.

The rearrangement links TRBV28 to TRBJ1-2; 7 nucleotides line up with TRBD1. The germline V gene has CDR1 MDHEN and CDR2 SYDVKM. The CDR3 runs to 14 residues. J lost 8 bases, V lost 1 base, and 7 bases had no gene match. Here the CDR3 reads CASSLLKGAWGYTF. As DNA, the CDR3 is TGTGCCAGCAGTTTATTAAAGGGGGCGTGGGGCTACACCTTC.

This clone rates as medium-sized (0.01 to 0.1%). The V and J genes are TRBV6-8 and TRBJ2-2; tentative D call: TRBD2 (5 bases). This CDR3 is 14 amino acids long. Trimming took 8 bases from V and 4 from J, leaving 14 bases between them. In germline, CDR1 is MNHGY, CDR2 SAAAGT. CDR3 coding DNA: TGTGCCAGCCTTCGAGGGCGTAGCACCGGGGAGCTGTTTTTT. Translating it yields CASLRGRSTGELFF.

V and J are TRBV11-3 and TRBJ2-7, with 8 positions matching TRBD2. V shed 4 bases, J shed 6 bases, and the junction held 8 bases outside the gene matches. Germline V gene data show CDR1 as SGHNT and CDR2 as YENEEA. This CDR3 is built from 14 residues. The CDR3 DNA reads TGTGCCAGCAGCTCCTCCGGGACTAGTGTCGAGCAGTACTTC. Its protein product is CASSSSGTSVEQYF. The full variable domain, with the rest looked up from reference TRBV11-3 and TRBJ2-7, is EAGVVQSPRYKIIEKKQPVAFWCNPISGHNTLYWYLQNLGQGPELLIRYENEEAVDDSQLPKDRFSAERLKGVDSTLKIQPAELGDSAVYLCASSSSGTSVEQYFGPGTRLTVT.

V gene TRBV6-8 combines with J gene TRBJ1-2; a weak D match, TRBD1 (5 bases). V was pared by 7 bases and J by 4 bases, with 16 bases between. Looked up from germline, CDR1 is MNHGY and CDR2 is SAAAGT. There are 14 residues in the CDR3. The CDR3 DNA reads TGTGCCAGCAACAATCAGGGAGGTAGCTATGGCTACACCTTC. This gives the protein CASNNQGGSYGYTF.

The rearrangement uses TRBV5-1 and TRBJ2-1; TRBD2 is a possible D gene (5 bases). V was shortened by 4 bases and J by 3 bases, with 14 bases between the two germline ends. CDR3 length: 15 residues. The germline CDR1 and CDR2 sequences are SGHRS and YFSETQ. The CDR3 nucleotides are TGCGCCAGCAGCCCGGTCCCCCGGGACTACAATGAGCAGTTCTTC. This codes for CASSPVPRDYNEQFF. Variable domain in full (rest from reference TRBV5-1 and TRBJ2-1): KAGVTQTPRYLIKTRGQQVTLSCSPISGHRSVSWYQQTPGQGLQFLFEYFSETQRNKGNFPGRFSGRQFSNSRSEMNVSTLELGDSALYLCASSPVPRDYNEQFFGPGTRLTVL.